This T cell receptor beta chain was documented in a study of blood T cell repertoires in COVID-19. The assay was immunoSEQ multiplex PCR, and TCRdb's table has in-frame clones only and misses some. The sample lists about 13,000 clones; under 80% were seen once. Sequencing was performed on peripheral blood. This sequence originates from a human donor in a cohort sampled during active COVID-19.

The CDR3 DNA reads TGTGCCAGTAGTATGTTAAGGACAGGGGCGTTTGGAGCTTTCTTT. It specifies CASSMLRTGAFGAFF. J is TRBJ1-1 and V is TRBV19; 9 nucleotides align to TRBD1. The length of the CDR3 is 15 residues. Germline CDR1 and CDR2: LNHDA and SQIVND (reference sequence). With 3 bases clipped from V and 10 bases from J, the junction kept 12 bases outside the gene matches.